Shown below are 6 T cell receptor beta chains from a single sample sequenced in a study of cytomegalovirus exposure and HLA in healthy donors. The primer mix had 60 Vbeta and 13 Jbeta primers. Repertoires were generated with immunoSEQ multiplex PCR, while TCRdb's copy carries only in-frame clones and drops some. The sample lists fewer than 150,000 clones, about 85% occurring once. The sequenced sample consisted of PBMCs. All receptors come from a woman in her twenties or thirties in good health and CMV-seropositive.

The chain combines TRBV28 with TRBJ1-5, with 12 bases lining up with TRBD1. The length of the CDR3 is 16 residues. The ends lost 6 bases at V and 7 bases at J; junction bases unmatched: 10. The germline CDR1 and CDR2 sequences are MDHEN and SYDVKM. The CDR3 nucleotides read TGTGCCAGCAGCCGTCCCGGGACAGGGGGCCGGCAGCCCCAGCATTTT. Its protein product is CASSRPGTGGRQPQHF.

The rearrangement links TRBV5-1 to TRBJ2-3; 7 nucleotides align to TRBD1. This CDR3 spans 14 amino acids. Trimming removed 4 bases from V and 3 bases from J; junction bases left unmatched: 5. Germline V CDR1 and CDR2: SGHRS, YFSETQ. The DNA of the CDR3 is TGCGCCAGCAGCCAGGACAGGATAACAGATACGCAGTATTTT. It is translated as CASSQDRITDTQYF.

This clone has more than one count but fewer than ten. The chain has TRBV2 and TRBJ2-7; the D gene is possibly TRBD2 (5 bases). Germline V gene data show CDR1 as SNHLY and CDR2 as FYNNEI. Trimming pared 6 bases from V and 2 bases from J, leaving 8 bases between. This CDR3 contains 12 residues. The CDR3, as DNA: TGTGCCAGCAGCGCCGGGGCCTACGAGCAGTACTTC. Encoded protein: CASSAGAYEQYF. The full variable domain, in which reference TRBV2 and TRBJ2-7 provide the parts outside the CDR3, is EPEVTQTPSHQVTQMGQEVILRCVPISNHLYFYWYRQILGQKVEFLVSFYNNEISEKSEIFDDQFSVERPDGSNFTLKIRSTKLEDSAMYFCASSAGAYEQYFGPGTRLTVT.

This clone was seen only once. CDR3 region: CASSLWGLGKYF. The CDR3 coding sequence is TGTGCCAGCAGTTTATGGGGGCTGGGGAAGTACTTC. This chain joins TRBV28 and TRBJ2-5, with D perhaps TRBD1 (5 bases). Germline V gene sequence: CDR1 MDHEN, CDR2 SYDVKM. The CDR3 runs 12 residues. V was trimmed by 0 bases and J by 12 bases, leaving 11 bases between them.

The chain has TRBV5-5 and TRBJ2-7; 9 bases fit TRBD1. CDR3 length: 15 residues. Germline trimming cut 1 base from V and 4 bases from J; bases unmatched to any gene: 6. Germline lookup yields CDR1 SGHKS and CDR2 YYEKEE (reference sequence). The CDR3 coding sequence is TGTGCCAGCAGCTTGTCCGGGACAGGGATTTACGAGCAGTACTTC. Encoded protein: CASSLSGTGIYEQYF.

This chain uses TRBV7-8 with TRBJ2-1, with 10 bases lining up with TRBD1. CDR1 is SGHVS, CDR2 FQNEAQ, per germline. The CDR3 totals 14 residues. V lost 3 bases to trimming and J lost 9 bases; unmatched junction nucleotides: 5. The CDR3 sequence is CASSFRQGAIEQFF. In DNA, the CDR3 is TGTGCCAGCAGCTTCCGACAGGGGGCTATTGAGCAGTTCTTC.